A selection of T cell receptor beta chains follows, all from one sample in a study of Ad26.COV2.S vaccination and SARS-CoV-2 variants. Profiled with immunoSEQ multiplex PCR; TCRdb holds only in-frame clones, not every one. The sample includes roughly 380,000 clones, approximately 81% of them seen just once. This material consisted of peripheral blood, taken in a trial of Ad26.COV2.S vaccine versus placebo. These receptors came from a person aged 18-65 years who received the Ad26.COV2.S COVID-19 vaccine or a placebo. The CDR3 runs from the conserved cysteine through the conserved F or W. The order of the fields is CDR3 DNA, CDR3 protein, D gene, CDR3 length, clone size, V gene, J gene. The D gene is left open where the match is weak. The listing skips clone size in some rows; elsewhere it reads once, few, many or a size class.

CDR3nt: TGCGCCAGCAGCTTGGCGGGTACAGATACGCAGTATTTT; CDR3aa: CASSLAGTDTQYF; d_gene: .; len: 13; abundance: .; v_gene: TRBV5-1; j_gene: TRBJ2-3
CDR3nt: TGTGCCAGCAGCGACGAAACTAGGGTTGAAGCTTTCTTT; CDR3aa: CASSDETRVEAFF; d_gene: .; len: 13; abundance: once; v_gene: TRBV9; j_gene: TRBJ1-1
CDR3nt: TGTGCCAGCAGCTCGAGCCCGACAGGGTTGGGCGGCTACACCTTC; CDR3aa: CASSSSPTGLGGYTF; d_gene: TRBD1; len: 15; abundance: .; v_gene: TRBV5-6; j_gene: TRBJ1-2
CDR3nt: TGTGCCATCAGTGAGACAGTGACAGGGATTAATGAAAAACTGTTTTTT; CDR3aa: CAISETVTGINEKLFF; d_gene: TRBD1; len: 16; abundance: .; v_gene: TRBV10-3; j_gene: TRBJ1-4
CDR3nt: TGTGCCACCGCTTTGGACAGGGCTAACACTGAAGCTTTCTTT; CDR3aa: CATALDRANTEAFF; d_gene: TRBD1; len: 14; abundance: few; v_gene: TRBV10-3; j_gene: TRBJ1-1
CDR3nt: TGTGCCAGTAGTATAACCGGGACAGGGAAAGAGACCCAGTACTTC; CDR3aa: CASSITGTGKETQYF; d_gene: TRBD1; len: 15; abundance: .; v_gene: TRBV19; j_gene: TRBJ2-5
CDR3nt: TGCGCCAGCAGTGAGTCGAGGGGGCAACAGCGAGGTTCACCCCTCCACTTT; CDR3aa: CASSESRGQQRGSPLHF; d_gene: TRBD1; len: 17; abundance: .; v_gene: TRBV10-1; j_gene: TRBJ1-6
CDR3nt: TGTGCCAGCTCACCACAGAACAATCAGCCCCAGCATTTT; CDR3aa: CASSPQNNQPQHF; d_gene: .; len: 13; abundance: .; v_gene: TRBV18; j_gene: TRBJ1-5
CDR3nt: TGTGCCAGCTCACCACCTCTGGCAGGGGCTACCCAAGCTTTCTTT; CDR3aa: CASSPPLAGATQAFF; d_gene: .; len: 15; abundance: .; v_gene: TRBV18; j_gene: TRBJ1-1
CDR3nt: TGTGCCAGCAGTTACGATAGGACCGGAGTTAGCTACACCTTC; CDR3aa: CASSYDRTGVSYTF; d_gene: .; len: 14; abundance: .; v_gene: TRBV6-5; j_gene: TRBJ1-2
CDR3nt: TGTGCCAGCAGTTTAAGGATAGCGGCCTACGAGCAGTACTTC; CDR3aa: CASSLRIAAYEQYF; d_gene: .; len: 14; abundance: .; v_gene: TRBV27; j_gene: TRBJ2-7
CDR3nt: TGTGCCAGCAGTCTCCGGACTAGCGGGAGGGCGGGTGAGCAGTTCTTC; CDR3aa: CASSLRTSGRAGEQFF; d_gene: TRBD2; len: 16; abundance: .; v_gene: TRBV28; j_gene: TRBJ2-1
CDR3nt: TGCGCCAGCAGCCAAGATCAGGGGGCTGTCTACGAGCAGTACTTC; CDR3aa: CASSQDQGAVYEQYF; d_gene: TRBD1; len: 15; abundance: .; v_gene: TRBV4-3; j_gene: TRBJ2-7
CDR3nt: TGTGCCAGCAGCCCCCCGCTAGCCAAAAACATTCAGTACTTC; CDR3aa: CASSPPLAKNIQYF; d_gene: .; len: 14; abundance: .; v_gene: TRBV7-9; j_gene: TRBJ2-4
CDR3nt: TGTGCCAGCAGCTTGAGGACAGTCACAGATACGCAGTATTTT; CDR3aa: CASSLRTVTDTQYF; d_gene: .; len: 14; abundance: .; v_gene: TRBV5-4; j_gene: TRBJ2-3
CDR3nt: TGTGCCTGGCGGGGGGGGGACTGGGCTTCCAGCAATCAGCCCCAGCATTTT; CDR3aa: CAWRGGDWASSNQPQHF; d_gene: .; len: 17; abundance: .; v_gene: TRBV30; j_gene: TRBJ1-5
CDR3nt: TGTGCCAGCTCACCTCAATCGCGAGACAGGGGAGTCTTAGAGCAGTACTTC; CDR3aa: CASSPQSRDRGVLEQYF; d_gene: TRBD1; len: 17; abundance: .; v_gene: TRBV18; j_gene: TRBJ2-7
CDR3nt: TGCAGCGTTGTAGGAGGACCCCTTACTCTCTACGAGCAGTACTTC; CDR3aa: CSVVGGPLTLYEQYF; d_gene: .; len: 15; abundance: .; v_gene: TRBV29-1; j_gene: TRBJ2-7
CDR3nt: TGTGCCAGCAGTTACTCTCGCCGCGCCCACTACGAGCAGTACTTC; CDR3aa: CASSYSRRAHYEQYF; d_gene: .; len: 15; abundance: once; v_gene: TRBV6-5; j_gene: TRBJ2-7
CDR3nt: TGTGCCTGGCTTCAGCCCCAGCATTTT; CDR3aa: CAWLQPQHF; d_gene: .; len: 9; abundance: .; v_gene: TRBV21-1; j_gene: TRBJ1-5
CDR3nt: TGTGCCAGCAGTGACCGGGGGGCCTTAACAGATACGCAGTATTTT; CDR3aa: CASSDRGALTDTQYF; d_gene: .; len: 15; abundance: .; v_gene: TRBV6-4; j_gene: TRBJ2-3
CDR3nt: TGTGCCAGCAGCTTACTAGCGGATTACAATGAGCAGTTCTTC; CDR3aa: CASSLLADYNEQFF; d_gene: TRBD2; len: 14; abundance: .; v_gene: TRBV7-8; j_gene: TRBJ2-1
CDR3nt: TGTGCCGTGGGGCGTAATGACAATCAGCCCCAGCATTTT; CDR3aa: CAVGRNDNQPQHF; d_gene: .; len: 13; abundance: .; v_gene: TRBV6-5; j_gene: TRBJ1-5
CDR3nt: TGTGCCAGCAGCCCAGGTCCGGGACAGGGGACCCAGCATTTT; CDR3aa: CASSPGPGQGTQHF; d_gene: TRBD1; len: 14; abundance: .; v_gene: TRBV5-4; j_gene: TRBJ1-5
CDR3nt: TGTGCCAGCAGCGGCGTGGGGCATACTGAAGCTTTCTTT; CDR3aa: CASSGVGHTEAFF; d_gene: .; len: 13; abundance: .; v_gene: TRBV6-5; j_gene: TRBJ1-1
CDR3nt: TGCGCCAGCAGCCGGAACCAGGGGTATGAGCAGTTCTTC; CDR3aa: CASSRNQGYEQFF; d_gene: .; len: 13; abundance: .; v_gene: TRBV4-3; j_gene: TRBJ2-1
CDR3nt: TGTGCCAGCAGCGTAGGACGGGGCACAGATACGCAGTATTTT; CDR3aa: CASSVGRGTDTQYF; d_gene: .; len: 14; abundance: few; v_gene: TRBV9; j_gene: TRBJ2-3
CDR3nt: TGTGCCAGCAGTGCTACCGGGACTAGCGGGAGGGCCGAGGCGAACAATGAGCAGTTCTTC; CDR3aa: CASSATGTSGRAEANNEQFF; d_gene: TRBD2; len: 20; abundance: .; v_gene: TRBV28; j_gene: TRBJ2-1
CDR3nt: TGTGCCAGCAGCCGGCGGACTTCTCAACAGAACACCGGGGAGCTGTTTTTT; CDR3aa: CASSRRTSQQNTGELFF; d_gene: .; len: 17; abundance: .; v_gene: TRBV11-3; j_gene: TRBJ2-2
CDR3nt: TGTGCCTGGAGTAATTCCGGACAGGGTCGTCAGCCCCAGCATTTT; CDR3aa: CAWSNSGQGRQPQHF; d_gene: TRBD1; len: 15; abundance: once; v_gene: TRBV30; j_gene: TRBJ1-5
CDR3nt: TGTGCCAGCAGTGTTTTGGACACGAGATTAGCCAAAAACATTCAGTACTTC; CDR3aa: CASSVLDTRLAKNIQYF; d_gene: .; len: 17; abundance: .; v_gene: TRBV2; j_gene: TRBJ2-4
CDR3nt: TGTGCCAGCAGCGTAGTTTCCAACTACAATGAGCAGTTCTTC; CDR3aa: CASSVVSNYNEQFF; d_gene: .; len: 14; abundance: .; v_gene: TRBV9; j_gene: TRBJ2-1
CDR3nt: TGTGCCAGCAGCTATACCCTGACAGTTATCTCCGAGCAGTACTTC; CDR3aa: CASSYTLTVISEQYF; d_gene: .; len: 15; abundance: .; v_gene: TRBV6-2/TRBV6-3; j_gene: TRBJ2-7
CDR3nt: TGCGCCAGCAGCCAAGGAGTAGGAGGGCACGAGCAGTACTTC; CDR3aa: CASSQGVGGHEQYF; d_gene: .; len: 14; abundance: .; v_gene: TRBV4-3; j_gene: TRBJ2-7
CDR3nt: TGTGCCAGCAGCTTGCCAGGGTCGAACACCGGGGAGCTGTTTTTT; CDR3aa: CASSLPGSNTGELFF; d_gene: .; len: 15; abundance: .; v_gene: TRBV5-4; j_gene: TRBJ2-2
CDR3nt: TGCGCCAGCAGCTTGGCCACAGCGGGAGTTAACAATGAGCAGTTCTTC; CDR3aa: CASSLATAGVNNEQFF; d_gene: TRBD2; len: 16; abundance: .; v_gene: TRBV5-1; j_gene: TRBJ2-1
CDR3nt: TGTGCCAGCAGCGTAGGTATAGGGGCCTATAATTCACCCCTCCACTTT; CDR3aa: CASSVGIGAYNSPLHF; d_gene: .; len: 16; abundance: once; v_gene: TRBV9; j_gene: TRBJ1-6
CDR3nt: TGCGCCAGCAGCCCACACACCGGGGAGCTGTTTTTT; CDR3aa: CASSPHTGELFF; d_gene: .; len: 12; abundance: few; v_gene: TRBV4-3; j_gene: TRBJ2-2
CDR3nt: TGTGCCAGCAGCGTAGGGGGGGCCGAGGCCGGGGAGCTGTTTTTT; CDR3aa: CASSVGGAEAGELFF; d_gene: .; len: 15; abundance: .; v_gene: TRBV9; j_gene: TRBJ2-2
CDR3nt: TGTGCCAGCAGCCTAGGATCGAGCTCCTATAATTCACCCCTCCACTTT; CDR3aa: CASSLGSSSYNSPLHF; d_gene: .; len: 16; abundance: few; v_gene: TRBV5-8; j_gene: TRBJ1-6
CDR3nt: TGCGCCAGCAGCCAAGGCCAAGGGACTTTCTACGAGCAGTACTTC; CDR3aa: CASSQGQGTFYEQYF; d_gene: .; len: 15; abundance: .; v_gene: TRBV4-3; j_gene: TRBJ2-7
CDR3nt: TGTGCCTGGAGGGGACTAGCGGGAGATTCCTACAATGAGCAGTTCTTC; CDR3aa: CAWRGLAGDSYNEQFF; d_gene: TRBD2; len: 16; abundance: .; v_gene: TRBV30; j_gene: TRBJ2-1
CDR3nt: TGTGCCAGCAGCTCATACAGGGATGGGGAGACCCAGTACTTC; CDR3aa: CASSSYRDGETQYF; d_gene: .; len: 14; abundance: .; v_gene: TRBV7-9; j_gene: TRBJ2-5
CDR3nt: TGTGCCAGCTCACCAGCGGGGAGTTCTTCACCCCTCCACTTT; CDR3aa: CASSPAGSSSPLHF; d_gene: .; len: 14; abundance: .; v_gene: TRBV18; j_gene: TRBJ1-6